One and the same sample provided the 24 T cell receptor beta chains below, sequenced in a study of T cell responses to AZD1222 COVID-19 vaccine. TCRdb keeps only in-frame clones here, not all; method: immunoSEQ multiplex PCR. This table has about 140,000 clones, over 90% appearing once. This sample comprised peripheral blood, obtained 28 days after the second AZD1222 dose. All receptors come from an adult who received the AZD1222 COVID-19 vaccine.

This clone appeared a single time. This chain uses TRBV27 with TRBJ1-3, with TRBD1 matching 7 bases. Germline CDR1 reads MNHEY; CDR2 reads SMNVEV (reference sequence). J lost 0 bases, V lost 5 bases, and 7 bases had no gene match. The CDR3 length is 16 residues. In DNA, the CDR3 is TGTGCCAGCAGTCCCAGGACAGGCCTCTCTGGAAACACCATATATTTT. Its protein product is CASSPRTGLSGNTIYF.

The chain is built from TRBV28 and TRBJ1-2, with a possible D match to TRBD1 (5 bases). This CDR3 spans 15 amino acids. Germline CDR1 is MDHEN and CDR2 is SYDVKM. The ends were cut back, 4 bases at V and 2 bases at J, with 14 bases in the middle. Here the CDR3 DNA reads TGTGCCAGCAGTTCCCTCTGGGGCGGAAACTATGGCTACACCTTC. It specifies CASSSLWGGNYGYTF.

This clone appeared once. V is TRBV7-2 and J is TRBJ2-2, with 7 bases identical to TRBD1. J was trimmed by 2 bases and V by 6 bases; bases with no gene match: 9. This CDR3 region has 16 residues. Germline loops: CDR1 SGHTA, CDR2 FQGNSA. CDR3: CASSDRVRVNTGELFF. For the CDR3, the DNA is TGTGCCAGCAGTGACAGGGTTCGCGTCAACACCGGGGAGCTGTTTTTT. Filled out from reference TRBV7-2 and TRBJ2-2, the complete variable domain reads GAGVSQSPSNKVTEKGKDVELRCDPISGHTALYWYRQSLGQGLEFLIYFQGNSAPDKSGLPSDRFSAERTGGSVSTLTIQRTQQEDSAVYLCASSDRVRVNTGELFFGEGSRLTVL.

This chain's CDR3 is CAISGTVGRTF. As DNA, the CDR3 is TGTGCCATCAGTGGGACAGTCGGACGCACCTTC. This chain connects TRBV10-3 to TRBJ1-2, with D perhaps matching TRBD1 (6 bases). Per germline, CDR1 ENHRY and CDR2 SYGVKD. The V and J ends lost 4 bases and 13 bases respectively, with 13 bases between them. CDR3 size: 11 residues.

CDR3: CASSLVGRQNIQYF. The CDR3 DNA reads as TGCGCCAGCAGCTTGGTGGGCAGACAAAACATTCAGTACTTC. The chain joins TRBV5-1 to TRBJ2-4; D unresolved. This CDR3 has 14 amino acids. Trimming removed 0 bases from V and 5 bases from J, with 9 bases in between. Germline CDR1 reads SGHRS; CDR2 reads YFSETQ.

CDR3 sequence: CASSSGQGSNTEAFF. CDR3 nucleotides: TGTGCCAGCAGCTCGGGACAGGGGTCGAACACTGAAGCTTTCTTT. The chain joins TRBV6-5 to TRBJ1-1; 10 positions agree with TRBD1. Germline CDR1 and CDR2: MNHEY and SVGAGI. J gave up 1 base and V 6 bases, and 5 bases lay outside the gene matches. CDR3 length: 15 residues.

The chain is built from TRBV2 and TRBJ1-5; D possibly corresponds to TRBD1 (6 bases). The V gene's germline CDR1 is SNHLY and CDR2 FYNNEI. The CDR3 is made up of 15 amino acids. Trimming removed 1 base from V and 7 bases from J, with 14 bases in between. The CDR3 region is CASSEGSGGSQPQHF. The CDR3 DNA follows: TGTGCCAGCAGTGAAGGCTCGGGGGGCTCACAGCCCCAGCATTTT.

The V gene is TRBV12-3 or TRBV12-4, the J gene TRBJ1-2, with D possibly matching TRBD1 (5 bases). Trimming removed 2 bases at V and 5 bases at J, with 9 bases between. CDR3 length: 13 residues. The CDR3 nucleotides are TGTGCCAGCAGTTTATCGACAGAATATGGCTACACCTTC. As protein: CASSLSTEYGYTF.

This chain links TRBV29-1 with TRBJ2-1; the match to TRBD2 covers 7 bases. The ends lost 7 bases at V and 8 bases at J; junction bases unmatched: 5. The CDR3 length is 11 residues. Germline V gives CDR1 SQVTM, CDR2 ANQGSEA. This CDR3 is CSETSVDEQFF. The CDR3 DNA is TGCAGCGAAACTAGCGTCGATGAGCAGTTCTTC.

The rearrangement links TRBV18 to TRBJ2-1; 8 positions match TRBD1. The CDR3 has 16 amino acids. V shed 3 bases and J 4 bases; nucleotides not matched to a gene: 8. Germline loops: CDR1 KGHSH, CDR2 LQKENI. The CDR3 region has the DNA TGTGCCAGCTCACCCCAGGGACAGGCTTCATACAATGAGCAGTTCTTC. It yields the protein CASSPQGQASYNEQFF.

This sequence joins TRBV6-5 and TRBJ1-6; D gene ambiguous. This CDR3 contains 11 residues. The V gene lost 8 bases and the J gene lost 9 bases, with 8 bases spanning the gap. Germline V gives CDR1 MNHEY, CDR2 SVGAGI. CDR3 sequence (DNA): TGTGCCAGCCATAACGGTTCACCCCTCCACTTT. Protein sequence: CASHNGSPLHF.

V is TRBV5-6 and J is TRBJ2-7; D remains ambiguous. With 3 bases removed from V and 2 bases from J, the gap between germline ends came to 6 bases. Germline V gives CDR1 SGHDT, CDR2 YYEEEE. This CDR3 comprises 12 residues. The CDR3 DNA reads TGTGCCAGCAGCTCCATACCCTACGAGCAGTACTTC. It is translated as CASSSIPYEQYF.

The genes are TRBV15 and TRBJ1-5; 7 nucleotides agree with TRBD1. Trimming at V came to 2 bases and at J to 2 bases, leaving 3 bases not matched to a gene. The CDR3 length is 15 residues. Germline CDR1 and CDR2: LNHNV and YYDKDF (reference sequence). The CDR3, as DNA: TGTGCCACCAGCAGAACAGGGGAGGGCAATCAGCCCCAGCATTTT. Translating gives CATSRTGEGNQPQHF.

The sample holds a few counts of this clone. The chain combines TRBV19 with TRBJ1-5; 10 bases map to TRBD1. V was clipped by 6 bases and J by 4 bases; unmatched bases: 9. CDR1 LNHDA and CDR2 SQIVND come from the germline V gene (reference sequence). CDR3 length: 16 residues. This CDR3 reads CASRPGQGYGNQPQHF. Written as DNA, the CDR3 is TGTGCCAGTAGACCGGGACAGGGGTATGGAAATCAGCCCCAGCATTTT.

The V and J genes are TRBV28 and TRBJ1-1; D not certain. The CDR3 consists of 16 residues. The V end was cut by 3 bases, the J end by 0 bases, with 14 bases between. The germline V gene has CDR1 MDHEN and CDR2 SYDVKM. The CDR3 reads CASSFSGLYLNTEAFF. The DNA of the CDR3 is TGTGCCAGCAGTTTCTCAGGACTCTACCTGAACACTGAAGCTTTCTTT.

The chain joins TRBV27 to TRBJ1-6; D is perhaps TRBD1 (5 bases). Trimming pared 5 bases from V and 7 bases from J, leaving 21 bases between. The CDR3 is 17 amino acids. The germline gives CDR1 MNHEY, CDR2 SMNVEV (reference sequence). This chain's CDR3 is CASSPTAGGALNSPLHF. The CDR3 coding sequence is TGTGCCAGCAGTCCAACCGCCGGAGGGGCCCTAAATTCACCCCTCCACTTT.

The rearrangement links TRBV30 to TRBJ2-1; tentatively, D is TRBD2 (5 bases). The CDR3 covers 11 residues. The V end lost 8 bases, the J end lost 6 bases, and 11 bases lay between the germline ends. Per the germline V gene, CDR1 is GTSNPN and CDR2 is SVGIG (reference sequence). The CDR3 spells CALGGRNEQFF. As DNA, the CDR3 is TGTGCCCTAGGAGGCCGCAATGAGCAGTTCTTC.

This clone was seen a few times. V usage is TRBV5-1 and J usage is TRBJ1-1, with 7 nucleotides matching TRBD1. This CDR3 is 13 amino acids long. The V segment lost 7 bases and the J segment 4 bases; nucleotides outside the gene matches: 7. Germline V gene sequence: CDR1 SGHRS, CDR2 YFSETQ. The DNA of the CDR3 is TGCGCCAGCCAGACAGGGCCAGCCACTGAAGCTTTCTTT. Its translation: CASQTGPATEAFF.

As for this clone: Distinct nucleotide sequences in the sample also encode this CDR3. V usage is TRBV28 and J usage is TRBJ2-7; D call uncertain. The CDR3 has 12 residues. The germline V gene encodes CDR1 MDHEN and CDR2 SYDVKM. Trimming removed 5 bases at V and 1 base at J, with 6 bases between. CDR3 coding DNA: TGTGCCAGCAGTACCGATTCCTACGAGCAGTACTTC. Protein: CASSTDSYEQYF.

This sequence joins TRBV18 and TRBJ2-1, with D possibly TRBD2 on 6 matching bases. The CDR3 is 16 residues long. Trimming stripped 5 bases from V and 2 bases from J, with 16 bases between. CDR1 and CDR2 from the germline V gene are KGHSH and LQKENI. CDR3 protein: CASSSRRATTYNEQFF. Written as DNA, the CDR3 is TGTGCCAGCTCATCCCGGAGGGCTACAACCTACAATGAGCAGTTCTTC.

This clone has only one observation. V gene TRBV6-2 or TRBV6-3 combines with J gene TRBJ2-3, with 9 positions matching TRBD2. The CDR3 is made up of 17 amino acids. Germline CDR1 is MNHEY and CDR2 is SVGEGT. Losses at the gene ends were 0 bases for V and 6 bases for J; bases not matched to a gene: 10. The CDR3 nucleotides are TGTGCCAGCAGTTACTCGGGGGTAGCGGGAGAATGGGATACGCAGTATTTT. This codes for CASSYSGVAGEWDTQYF.

DNA for the CDR3: TGCGCCAGCAGCTCTGGGAGGGCCGGAACGGTGCGGCTCATGAACACTGAAGCTTTCTTT. It translates to CASSSGRAGTVRLMNTEAFF. The V call is TRBV5-1, the J call TRBJ1-1; D ambiguous. Trimming cost V 3 bases and J 0 bases, with 27 bases left between them. The CDR3 covers 20 residues. Germline CDR1 SGHRS, CDR2 YFSETQ.

The chain is built from TRBV5-1 and TRBJ1-2; 7 bases align to TRBD1. Losses at the gene ends were 2 bases for V and 2 bases for J; bases not matched to a gene: 3. This CDR3 has 14 residues. In germline, CDR1 is SGHRS, CDR2 YFSETQ. CDR3 sequence (DNA): TGCGCCAGCAGCTTCCAGGGGGGAAACTATGGCTACACCTTC. Translating it yields CASSFQGGNYGYTF.

This chain links TRBV7-9 with TRBJ2-5; 7 positions match TRBD1. The germline V gene encodes CDR1 SEHNR and CDR2 FQNEAQ (reference sequence). The length of the CDR3 is 15 residues. V lost 4 bases to trimming and J lost 3 bases; unmatched junction nucleotides: 8. Here the CDR3 reads CASSSFLQGKETQYF. The CDR3 DNA reads TGTGCCAGCAGCTCATTCCTACAGGGGAAAGAGACCCAGTACTTC. Full variable domain (rest looked up from reference TRBV7-9 and TRBJ2-5): DTGVSQNPRHKITKRGQNVTFRCDPISEHNRLYWYRQTLGQGPEFLTYFQNEAQLEKSRLLSDRFSAERPKGSFSTLEIQRTEQGDSAMYLCASSSFLQGKETQYFGPGTRLLVL.